This TCR beta chain stems from a study of post-analysis software for immune sequencing data. The authors incorporated unique molecular identifiers into the TCR beta cDNA libraries. T cells, about 0.9 to 11 million of them, yielded 500,000 to 600,000 cDNA molecules. TCRdb called the PCR reads again in MiXCR, with one record for every CDR3 protein. The sample has some 700,000 distinct CDR3 sequences, approximately 59% seen once. On this clonotype: Its target is unknown.

The CDR3 runs to 17 residues. Trimming took 3 bases from V and 1 from J; bases not matched to a gene: 9. Germline V gene data show CDR1 as LGHNA and CDR2 as YNFKEQ. Study-wide results and caveats: TRBV segments more frequent in patients than in controls numbered five and included TRBV5-6, TRBV5-1 and TRBV20-1.

The rearrangement joins TRBV4-2 to TRBJ2-4; 7 bases align to TRBD2. This receptor was taken from a girl aged 2-10 years with multiple sclerosis. The sequencing input was blood. For the CDR3, the DNA is TGTGCCAGCAGCCAGGGGGGGGTACTATCTGCCAAAAACATTCAGTACTTC. This encodes CASSQGGVLSAKNIQYF.